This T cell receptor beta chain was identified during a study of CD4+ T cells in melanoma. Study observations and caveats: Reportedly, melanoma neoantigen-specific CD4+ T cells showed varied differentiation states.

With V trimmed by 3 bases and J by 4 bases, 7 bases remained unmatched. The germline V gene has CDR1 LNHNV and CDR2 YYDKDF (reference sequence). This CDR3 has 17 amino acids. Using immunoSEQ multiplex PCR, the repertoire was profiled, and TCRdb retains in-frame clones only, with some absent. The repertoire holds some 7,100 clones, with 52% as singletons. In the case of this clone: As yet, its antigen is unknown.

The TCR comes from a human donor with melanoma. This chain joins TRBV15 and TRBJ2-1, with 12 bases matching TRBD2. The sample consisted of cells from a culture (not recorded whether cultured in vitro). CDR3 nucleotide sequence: TGTGCCACCAGCAGGGGTGCCACTAGCGGGGGGTACAATGAGCAGTTCTTC. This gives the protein CATSRGATSGGYNEQFF.